These 32 T cell receptor beta chains originate from one sample sequenced in a study of T cell repertoires in aging, cancer and after chemotherapy. TRB rearrangements spanning V, D and J were amplified using mixed TRB-A/B primers. TCRdb fed the multiplex PCR reads into MiXCR, producing one record per CDR3 protein. Altogether about 2,700 distinct CDR3 sequences are present, around 53% being singletons, with the ten largest covering approximately 6.8%. Amplification of TCR beta used genomic DNA extracted from peripheral blood. The sequencing sample was made of blood. The source of these receptors is a human donor with a blood cancer.

The rearrangement links TRBV6-5 to TRBJ2-1; 9 bases line up with TRBD2. There are 16 residues in the CDR3. From germline, CDR1 is MNHEY and CDR2 SVGAGI. Losses at the gene ends were 3 bases for V and 5 bases for J; bases not matched to a gene: 8. CDR3 DNA: TGTGCCAGCAGTTATGCGAGCGGGAGGCGACACAATGAGCAGTTCTTC. Its translation is CASSYASGRRHNEQFF.

CDR3 amino acids: CSVGRTGNKKLFF. The CDR3 region has the DNA TGCAGCGTTGGAAGGACAGGGAATAAAAAACTGTTTTTT. The V and J genes are TRBV29-1 and TRBJ1-4; 8 bases map to TRBD1. V shed 4 bases and J 9 bases; nucleotides not matched to a gene: 7. Germline-derived CDR1 and CDR2 are SQVTM and ANQGSEA. This CDR3 contains 13 residues. The entire variable domain, with the rest obtained from reference TRBV29-1 and TRBJ1-4, is as follows: SAVISQKPSRDICQRGTSLTIQCQVDSQVTMMFWYRQQPGQSLTLIATANQGSEATYESGFVIDKFPISRPNLTFSTLTVSNMSPEDSSIYLCSVGRTGNKKLFFGSGTQLSVL.

This clonotype was detected only a few times. The rearrangement links TRBV12-3 or TRBV12-4 to TRBJ2-7; tentatively, D is TRBD1 or TRBD2 (6 bases each). The V gene lost 3 bases and the J gene lost 7 bases, with 13 bases spanning the gap. This CDR3 region has 13 residues. The CDR3 DNA follows: TGTGCCAGCAGTTTCGCCACAGGGAGGGAGCAGTACTTC. It encodes CASSFATGREQYF.

A few counts support this clonotype. The chain has TRBV6-2 or TRBV6-3 and TRBJ2-1, with 8 positions matching TRBD2. V lost 6 bases, J lost 9 bases, and 16 bases stayed unmatched. This CDR3 is built from 16 residues. Germline lookup yields CDR1 MNHEY and CDR2 SVGEGT. The CDR3 nucleotides read TGTGCCAGCAGGGATCGGGGGGGAGCCCGATCCGGTGAGCAGTTCTTC. Amino acids: CASRDRGGARSGEQFF.

A single count supports this clonotype. One end of the junction varies from germline; a read error may be responsible. This chain connects TRBV27 to TRBJ2-1, with D hard to call. Germline-derived CDR1 and CDR2 are MNHEY and SMNVEV (reference sequence). The length of the CDR3 is 16 residues. In DNA form, the CDR3 reads TGTGCCAGCAGTTCCCTCGGAATCAATATAGTTCATGAGCACTTCTTC. Translated, it gives CASSSLGINIVHEHFF.

This clonotype came up a few times. The genes are TRBV29-1 and TRBJ2-1, with TRBD2 identical over 12 bases. CDR1 is SQVTM and CDR2 is ANQGSEA in the germline V gene. Unmatched junction bases numbered 11, after V lost 5 bases and J lost 3 bases. This CDR3 contains 17 residues. Here the CDR3 DNA reads TGCAGCGTTCCTGAGACTAGCGGGAGCGTTCACTACAATGAGCAGTTCTTC. It is translated as CSVPETSGSVHYNEQFF.

The genes are TRBV27 and TRBJ2-7, with 10 positions matching TRBD1. With 6 bases clipped from V and 2 bases from J, the junction kept 4 bases outside the gene matches. Germline CDR1 and CDR2: MNHEY and SMNVEV (reference sequence). The CDR3 is 14 residues long. As DNA, the CDR3 is TGTGCCAGCAGGCTCGGGACAGGGGCCTACGAGCAGTACTTC. It codes for CASRLGTGAYEQYF.

The table lists this clonotype with a few counts. The CDR3 sequence: CASSLLAGGTGANVLTF. CDR3 nucleotides: TGTGCCAGCAGCTTGCTAGCGGGGGGGACTGGGGCCAACGTCCTGACTTTC. This chain uses TRBV5-4 with TRBJ2-6; 12 positions match TRBD2. Unmatched junction bases numbered 1, after V lost 1 base and J lost 2 bases. The length of the CDR3 is 17 residues. Germline V lookup: CDR1 SGHNT, CDR2 YYREEE (reference sequence).

This clonotype was observed a few times. This sequence joins TRBV7-2 and TRBJ2-1; tentative D call: TRBD2 (7 bases). V lost 2 bases to trimming and J lost 1 base, with 12 bases between them. The CDR3 contains 16 residues. CDR1 is SGHTA, CDR2 FQGNSA, per germline. CDR3 region: CASSLRRGASYNEQFF. Written as DNA, the CDR3 is TGTGCCAGCAGCTTAAGACGGGGGGCATCCTACAATGAGCAGTTCTTC.

This chain connects TRBV5-4 to TRBJ2-1; D may be TRBD2 (5 bases). Per the germline V gene, CDR1 is SGHNT and CDR2 is YYREEE (reference sequence). V shed 4 bases and J shed 0 bases, with 17 bases lying between them. The CDR3 is 17 amino acids. The CDR3 sequence: CASSDPMRESSYNEQFF. The CDR3 nucleotides read TGTGCCAGCAGCGACCCAATGAGGGAGAGCTCCTACAATGAGCAGTTCTTC.

The V call is TRBV29-1, the J call TRBJ2-3, with D uncertain. There are 19 residues in the CDR3. Germline-derived CDR1 and CDR2 are SQVTM and ANQGSEA. Trimming stripped 3 bases from V and 1 base from J, with 26 bases between. The CDR3 spells CSVDGSKSLVLLGTDTQYF. The CDR3 DNA reads as TGCAGCGTTGACGGGTCAAAAAGCCTTGTACTTTTAGGCACAGATACGCAGTATTTT.

This rearrangement joins TRBV29-1 to TRBJ1-1; 7 bases map to TRBD1. This CDR3 spans 13 amino acids. The V segment lost 6 bases and the J segment 1 base; nucleotides outside the gene matches: 5. The germline V gene encodes CDR1 SQVTM and CDR2 ANQGSEA. Written as DNA, the CDR3 is TGCAGCGTGCGACAGGGCGCGAACACTGAAGCTTTCTTT. The encoded protein is CSVRQGANTEAFF.

This clonotype ranks as large (0.1 to 1%). This chain links TRBV6-6 with TRBJ2-7; D is undetermined. This CDR3 has 15 residues. Germline-derived CDR1 and CDR2 are MNHNY and SVGAGI (reference sequence). The V and J ends lost 4 bases and 0 bases respectively, with 13 bases between them. As DNA, the CDR3 is TGTGCCAGCAGTTCTCCGACCCTGAGCTCCTACGAGCAGTACTTC. Its protein product is CASSSPTLSSYEQYF.

To note about this clonotype: This could be a read error, since a much larger clone is one nucleotide away. The V and J genes are TRBV29-1 and TRBJ2-1; D not certain. This CDR3 contains 14 residues. Germline V gives CDR1 SQVTM, CDR2 ANQGSEA. The chain's CDR3 is CRVFGASSYNEQFF. The CDR3 DNA reads TGCAGAGTTTTCGGAGCAAGCTCCTACAATGAGCAGTTCTTC.

This rearrangement joins TRBV15 to TRBJ2-3; 9 positions match TRBD1. V was pared by 6 bases and J by 8 bases, with 6 bases of the junction left unmatched. This CDR3 has 13 residues. CDR1 and CDR2 (germline): LNHNV, YYDKDF (reference sequence). The CDR3: CATRVTGGGTQYF. The CDR3 DNA is TGTGCCACCAGGGTAACAGGGGGCGGTACGCAGTATTTT.

This clonotype was counted a few times. The chain combines TRBV5-1 with TRBJ2-3, with D tentatively TRBD1 or TRBD2 (5 bases each). The V gene's germline CDR1 is SGHRS and CDR2 YFSETQ. CDR3 length: 15 amino acids. V gave up 5 bases and J gave up 6 bases, with 19 bases separating them. The CDR3 loop reads CASSYGTPVRDTQYF. The CDR3 nucleotides read TGCGCCAGCAGTTATGGGACCCCGGTACGCGATACGCAGTATTTT.

This clonotype appeared a few times. This chain links TRBV6-5 with TRBJ2-5; D not certain. Germline CDR1 MNHEY, CDR2 SVGAGI. Between the trimmed V and J ends, which lost 0 bases and 5 bases, there was a span of 13 bases. The CDR3 contains 15 residues. The CDR3 spells CASSYSKGLAETQYF. CDR3 in DNA: TGTGCCAGCAGTTACTCGAAAGGGTTGGCGGAGACCCAGTACTTC.

The chain is built from TRBV6-1 and TRBJ2-1, with a weak D call TRBD2 (7 bases). Trimming shortened V by 0 bases and J by 10 bases, and 13 bases separated the two germline ends. The CDR3 totals 14 residues. Germline V gene lookup returns CDR1 MNHNS and CDR2 SASEGT. Here the CDR3 reads CASSEAVRGGEQFF. The CDR3 DNA reads TGTGCCAGCAGTGAAGCAGTCAGGGGAGGGGAGCAGTTCTTC.

This chain links TRBV6-5 with TRBJ1-3; possibly TRBD1 for D (5 bases). Trimming cost V 4 bases and J 2 bases, with 12 bases left between them. The germline CDR1 and CDR2 sequences are MNHEY and SVGAGI. The CDR3 spans 15 residues. The CDR3 is CASSLQGGTGNTIYF. The DNA for the CDR3 is TGTGCCAGCAGTTTGCAGGGAGGAACTGGAAACACCATATATTTT.

The rearrangement uses TRBV6-5 and TRBJ1-4, with D hard to call. Trimming left V 4 bases short and J 0 bases short, with 12 bases between. Germline V gene sequence: CDR1 MNHEY, CDR2 SVGAGI. The CDR3 runs 16 residues. The CDR3 protein is CASSSHVGATNEKLFF. The CDR3 bases are TGTGCCAGCAGTTCCCACGTGGGTGCAACTAATGAAAAACTGTTTTTT.

The chain joins TRBV6-2 or TRBV6-3 to TRBJ1-1, with D unclear. V gave up 0 bases and J gave up 5 bases, with 13 bases separating them. This CDR3 comprises 15 residues. Germline V gives CDR1 MNHEY, CDR2 SVGEGT. The CDR3 loop is CASSYSRAIGTEAFF. CDR3 bases: TGTGCCAGCAGTTACTCGCGGGCTATTGGTACTGAAGCTTTCTTT.

The V call is TRBV6-2 or TRBV6-3, the J call TRBJ2-5, with 10 positions matching TRBD1. Germline values: CDR1 MNHEY, CDR2 SVGEGT. J lost 5 bases, V lost 8 bases, and 14 bases had no gene match. This CDR3 is built from 16 residues. The chain's CDR3 is CASALNPGQGTETQYF. CDR3 bases: TGTGCCAGCGCGCTGAATCCGGGACAGGGGACGGAGACCCAGTACTTC.

Comment on this clonotype: The junction departs from the called germline gene at one end, perhaps through a read error. The chain's CDR3 is CASSYRGQKILWGQRPDF. The DNA of the CDR3 is TGTGCCAGCAGTTACCGAGGACAGAAAATTCTCTGGGGCCAACGTCCTGACTTC. This chain joins TRBV6-5 and TRBJ2-6, with a tentative D call TRBD1 (6 bases). The germline V gene has CDR1 MNHEY and CDR2 SVGAGI. The CDR3 totals 18 residues.

The V call is TRBV12-3 or TRBV12-4, the J call TRBJ1-5; 7 nucleotides align to TRBD1. The CDR3 is 16 amino acids. The V segment lost 0 bases and the J segment 6 bases; nucleotides outside the gene matches: 8. As DNA, the CDR3 is TGTGCCAGCAGTTTAGCTTCGACAGGGCTGGGTCAGCCCCAGCATTTT. Its protein product is CASSLASTGLGQPQHF.

The gene calls are TRBV6-6 and TRBJ2-1; TRBD2 matches at 9 bases. The CDR3 is 15 residues long. Per the germline V gene, CDR1 is MNHNY and CDR2 is SVGAGI (reference sequence). Trimming removed 6 bases from V and 7 bases from J; junction bases left unmatched: 10. CDR3: CASRLTSGPSNEQFF. The CDR3 nucleotides read TGTGCCAGCAGGCTTACTAGCGGGCCTTCGAATGAGCAGTTCTTC.

To note about this clonotype: Since a much larger clone is just one base distant, this may be a read error. The rearrangement links TRBV6-5 to TRBJ1-6; D perhaps matches TRBD1 (6 bases). CDR3 size: 14 residues. The ends were cut back, 4 bases at V and 7 bases at J, with 11 bases in the middle. Germline V gene data show CDR1 as MNHEY and CDR2 as SVGAGI. The CDR3 sequence: CASSWTVRNSPLHF. The CDR3, as DNA: TGTGCCAGCAGTTGGACAGTGCGAAATTCACCCCTCCACTTT.

This chain uses TRBV5-1 with TRBJ2-3; D tentatively reads TRBD1 or TRBD2 (5 bases each). Germline CDR1 is SGHRS and CDR2 is YFSETQ. This CDR3 spans 15 amino acids. Trimming pared 7 bases from V and 6 bases from J, leaving 21 bases between. In DNA form, the CDR3 reads TGCGCCAGCGGTTATGGGACCCCGGTACGCGATACGCAGTATTTT. It translates to CASGYGTPVRDTQYF.

J is TRBJ2-1 and V is TRBV19, with D maybe TRBD2 (6 bases). This CDR3 comprises 15 residues. The germline CDR1 and CDR2 sequences are LNHDA and SQIVND (reference sequence). The V end was cut by 11 bases, the J end by 7 bases, with 24 bases between. The CDR3 DNA reads as TGTGCCTTGAGCCTGGGTTCGGGAGCTAATAATGAGCAGTTCTTC. It specifies CALSLGSGANNEQFF.

V is TRBV5-6 and J is TRBJ2-1; the match to TRBD2 covers 9 bases. CDR1 is SGHDT, CDR2 YYEEEE, per germline. This CDR3 has 16 amino acids. V lost 0 bases to trimming and J lost 4 bases; unmatched junction nucleotides: 5. The CDR3 loop is CASSLVTSGLYNEQFF. The CDR3 DNA sequence: TGTGCCAGCAGCTTGGTGACTAGCGGACTATACAATGAGCAGTTCTTC.

The chain links TRBV18 to TRBJ2-5; a possible D gene is TRBD1 (5 bases). The length of the CDR3 is 14 residues. Per germline, CDR1 KGHSH and CDR2 LQKENI. Trimming removed 3 bases from V and 4 bases from J, with 12 bases in between. The CDR3 loop reads CASSPAGMGETQYF. DNA of the CDR3: TGTGCCAGCTCACCGGCAGGGATGGGAGAGACCCAGTACTTC.

The rearrangement uses TRBV7-9 and TRBJ2-1, with 9 bases lining up with TRBD1. This CDR3 has 14 residues. V was clipped by 4 bases and J by 8 bases; unmatched bases: 6. Germline CDR1 is SEHNR and CDR2 is FQNEAQ (reference sequence). The CDR3 nucleotides read TGTGCCAGCAGCTGGACAGGGGCGGGAGATGAGCAGTTCTTC. This encodes CASSWTGAGDEQFF. Variable domain in full (rest from reference TRBV7-9 and TRBJ2-1): DTGVSQNPRHKITKRGQNVTFRCDPISEHNRLYWYRQTLGQGPEFLTYFQNEAQLEKSRLLSDRFSAERPKGSFSTLEIQRTEQGDSAMYLCASSWTGAGDEQFFGPGTRLTVL.

As regards this clonotype: A read error may explain this, as a much larger clone is one base away. This chain links TRBV29-1 with TRBJ1-2; possibly TRBD1 for D (6 bases). CDR1 is SQVTM, CDR2 ANQGSEA, per germline. V was cut by 4 bases and J by 4 bases, with 10 bases left in between. The CDR3 covers 12 residues. CDR3 bases: TGCAGCGTTGGGGACATGGCCTATGGCTACACCTTC. Amino acid sequence: CSVGDMAYGYTF.